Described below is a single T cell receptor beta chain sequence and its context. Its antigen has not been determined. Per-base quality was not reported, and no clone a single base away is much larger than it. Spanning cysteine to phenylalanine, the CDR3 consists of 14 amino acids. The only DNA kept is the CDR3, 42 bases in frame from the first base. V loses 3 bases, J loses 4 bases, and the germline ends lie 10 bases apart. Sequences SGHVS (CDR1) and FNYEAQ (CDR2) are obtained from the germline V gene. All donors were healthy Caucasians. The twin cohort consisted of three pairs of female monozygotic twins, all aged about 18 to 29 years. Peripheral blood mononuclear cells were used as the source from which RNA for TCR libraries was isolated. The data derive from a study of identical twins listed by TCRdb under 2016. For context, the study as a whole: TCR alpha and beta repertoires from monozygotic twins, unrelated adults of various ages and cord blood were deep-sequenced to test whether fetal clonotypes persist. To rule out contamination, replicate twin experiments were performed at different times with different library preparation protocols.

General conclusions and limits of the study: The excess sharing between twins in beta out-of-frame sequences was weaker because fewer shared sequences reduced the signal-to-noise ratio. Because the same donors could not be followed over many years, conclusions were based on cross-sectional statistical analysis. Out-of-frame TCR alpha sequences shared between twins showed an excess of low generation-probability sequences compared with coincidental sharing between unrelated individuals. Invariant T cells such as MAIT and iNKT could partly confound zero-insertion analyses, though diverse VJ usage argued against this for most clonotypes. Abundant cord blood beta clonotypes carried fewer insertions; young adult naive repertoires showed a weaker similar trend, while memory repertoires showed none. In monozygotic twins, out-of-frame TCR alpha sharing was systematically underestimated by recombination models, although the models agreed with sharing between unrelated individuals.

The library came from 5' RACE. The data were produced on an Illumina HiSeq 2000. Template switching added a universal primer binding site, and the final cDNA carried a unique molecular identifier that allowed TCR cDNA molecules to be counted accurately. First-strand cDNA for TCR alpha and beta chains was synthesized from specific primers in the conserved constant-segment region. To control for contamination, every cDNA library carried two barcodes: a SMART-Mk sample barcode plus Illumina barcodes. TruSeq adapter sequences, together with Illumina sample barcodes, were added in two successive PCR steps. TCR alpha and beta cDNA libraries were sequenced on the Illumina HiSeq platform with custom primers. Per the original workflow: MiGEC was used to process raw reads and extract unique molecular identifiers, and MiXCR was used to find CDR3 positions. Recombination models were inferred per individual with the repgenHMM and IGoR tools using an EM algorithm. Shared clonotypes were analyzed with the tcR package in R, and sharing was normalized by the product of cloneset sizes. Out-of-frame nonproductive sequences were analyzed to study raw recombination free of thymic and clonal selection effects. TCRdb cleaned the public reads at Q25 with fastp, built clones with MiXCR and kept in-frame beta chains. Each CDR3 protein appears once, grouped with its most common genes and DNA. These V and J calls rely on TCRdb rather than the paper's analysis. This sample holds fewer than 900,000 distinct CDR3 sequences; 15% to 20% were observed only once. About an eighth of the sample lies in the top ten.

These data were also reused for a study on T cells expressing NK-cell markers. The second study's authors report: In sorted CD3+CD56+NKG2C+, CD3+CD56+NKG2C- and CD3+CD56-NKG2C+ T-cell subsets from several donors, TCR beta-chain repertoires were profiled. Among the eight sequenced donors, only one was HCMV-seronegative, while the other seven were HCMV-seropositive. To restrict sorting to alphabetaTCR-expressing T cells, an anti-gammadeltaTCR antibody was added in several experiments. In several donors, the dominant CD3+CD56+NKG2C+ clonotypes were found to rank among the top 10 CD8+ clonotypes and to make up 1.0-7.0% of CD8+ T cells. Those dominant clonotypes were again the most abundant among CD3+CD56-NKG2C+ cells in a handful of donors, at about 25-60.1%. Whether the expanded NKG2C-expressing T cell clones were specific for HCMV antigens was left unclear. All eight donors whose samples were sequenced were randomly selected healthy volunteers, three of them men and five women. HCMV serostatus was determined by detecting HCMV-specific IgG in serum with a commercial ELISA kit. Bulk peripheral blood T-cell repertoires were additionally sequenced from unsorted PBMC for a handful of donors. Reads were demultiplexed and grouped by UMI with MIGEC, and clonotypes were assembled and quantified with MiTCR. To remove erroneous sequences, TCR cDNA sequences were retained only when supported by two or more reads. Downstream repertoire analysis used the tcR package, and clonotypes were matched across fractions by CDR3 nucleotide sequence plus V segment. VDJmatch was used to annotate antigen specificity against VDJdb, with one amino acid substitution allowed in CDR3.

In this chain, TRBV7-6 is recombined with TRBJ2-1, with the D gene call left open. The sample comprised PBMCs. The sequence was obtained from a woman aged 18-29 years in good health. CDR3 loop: CASSFSLEYNEQFF. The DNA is TGTGCCAGCAGCTTTTCTCTAGAGTACAATGAGCAGTTCTTC.